The T cell receptor beta chain under discussion was sequenced for a study of CD8 T cells in ankylosing spondylitis. In making TCR beta libraries, quantitative 5'-RACE with molecular barcodes was used. Each CDR3 protein is one row after TCRdb ran MiXCR on the 5' RACE reads. The data contain roughly 670,000 distinct CDR3 sequences, 19% of them singletons. This CDR3 region has 16 residues. J gave up 2 bases and V 5 bases, and 8 bases lay outside the gene matches. Germline CDR1 reads MNHEY; CDR2 reads SMNVEV (reference sequence). This clonotype was recorded a few times. The antigen remains unidentified. Study results and limitations: Significant enrichment of disease-linked clones was reportedly seen in matched ankylosing spondylitis synovial fluid. Within peripheral blood, clones linked to disease were CD8+ and relatively rare. One TCR beta motif, made up of under ten highly homologous variants, appeared characteristic of ankylosing spondylitis blood. In reactive arthritis synovial fluid and blood, some motif variants had been reported before.

Sequencing was done on a sample of blood, either unsorted or a sorted T cell fraction (not recorded which). This TCR was sampled from a male donor with ankylosing spondylitis. The J gene is TRBJ2-1, the V gene TRBV27, with 8 bases lining up with TRBD1. The CDR3 nucleotides read TGTGCCAGCAGTACACGACAGGGGAACCCCTACAATGAGCAGTTCTTC. This encodes CASSTRQGNPYNEQFF.